The sequence of this T cell receptor (beta chain) was determined in a study of T cell changes during pregnancy in multiple sclerosis. Method: immunoSEQ multiplex PCR; TCRdb's copy keeps in-frame clones and lacks some. The sample holds approximately 23,000 clones; less than 95% are singletons and the top ten take approximately 0.71%. From germline, CDR1 is MNHNS and CDR2 SASEGT. The CDR3 runs to 16 residues. The J segment lost 6 bases and the V segment lost 6 bases, leaving 11 bases of the junction unmatched. This sequence joins TRBV6-1 and TRBJ1-6; TRBD1 matches at 7 bases. The TCR sequence derives from a female donor in good health, enrolled as a control in a pregnancy study. The sequencing used CD4+ T cells from peripheral blood mononuclear cells, collected in the third trimester of pregnancy. The CDR3 protein is CASSEQQGTGNSPLHF. CDR3 DNA: TGTGCCAGCAGCGAACAACAGGGGACGGGTAATTCACCCCTCCACTTT.